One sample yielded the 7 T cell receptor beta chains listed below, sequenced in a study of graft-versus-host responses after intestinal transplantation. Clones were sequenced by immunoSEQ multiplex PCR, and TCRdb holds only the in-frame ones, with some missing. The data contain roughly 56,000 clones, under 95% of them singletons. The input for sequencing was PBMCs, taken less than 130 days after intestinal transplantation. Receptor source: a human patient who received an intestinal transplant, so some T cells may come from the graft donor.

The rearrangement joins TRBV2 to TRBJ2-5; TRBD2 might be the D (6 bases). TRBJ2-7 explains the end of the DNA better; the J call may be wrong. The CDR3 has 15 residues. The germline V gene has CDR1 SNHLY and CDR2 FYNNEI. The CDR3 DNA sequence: TGTGCCAGCAGCCAGGAATTTTTCGAGGGAGGCGAGCAGTACTTC. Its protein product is CASSQEFFEGGEQYF.

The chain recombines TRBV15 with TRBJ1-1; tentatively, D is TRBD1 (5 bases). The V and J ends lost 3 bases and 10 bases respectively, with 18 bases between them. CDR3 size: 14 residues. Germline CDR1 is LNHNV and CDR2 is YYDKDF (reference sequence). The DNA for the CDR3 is TGTGCCACCAGCAGCCTTGGGGGGAGGGAGGGAGCTTTCTTT. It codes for CATSSLGGREGAFF.

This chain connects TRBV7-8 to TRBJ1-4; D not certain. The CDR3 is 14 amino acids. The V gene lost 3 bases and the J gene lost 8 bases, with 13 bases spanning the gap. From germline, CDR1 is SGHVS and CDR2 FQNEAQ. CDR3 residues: CASSFAGRSEKLFF. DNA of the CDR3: TGTGCCAGCAGCTTCGCCGGGAGGAGCGAAAAACTGTTTTTT.

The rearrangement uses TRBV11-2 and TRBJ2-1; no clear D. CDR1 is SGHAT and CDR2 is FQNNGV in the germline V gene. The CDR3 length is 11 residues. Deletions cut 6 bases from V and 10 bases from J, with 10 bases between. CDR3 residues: CASRELREQFF. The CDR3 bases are TGTGCCAGCAGGGAGTTACGGGAGCAGTTCTTC.

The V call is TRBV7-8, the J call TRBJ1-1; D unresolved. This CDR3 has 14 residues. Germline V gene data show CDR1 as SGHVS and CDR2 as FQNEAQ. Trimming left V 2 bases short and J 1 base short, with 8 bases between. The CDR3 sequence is CASSLREGNTEAFF. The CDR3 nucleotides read TGTGCCAGCAGCTTAAGGGAAGGGAACACTGAAGCTTTCTTT.

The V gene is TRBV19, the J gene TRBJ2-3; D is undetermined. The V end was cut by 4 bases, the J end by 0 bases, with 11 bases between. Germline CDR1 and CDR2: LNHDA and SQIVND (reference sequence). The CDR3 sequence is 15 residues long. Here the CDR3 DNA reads TGTGCCAGTAGTAAGGGCAGTCTGAGCACAGATACGCAGTATTTT. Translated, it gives CASSKGSLSTDTQYF.

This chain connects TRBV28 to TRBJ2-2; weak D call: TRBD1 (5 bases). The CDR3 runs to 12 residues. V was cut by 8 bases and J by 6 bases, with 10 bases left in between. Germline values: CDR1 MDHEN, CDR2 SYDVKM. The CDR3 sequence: CASSEGAGELFF. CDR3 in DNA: TGTGCCAGCTCGGAAGGGGCCGGGGAGCTGTTTTTT.